Listed below are T cell receptor beta chains from one sample, sequenced in a study of cytomegalovirus exposure and HLA in healthy donors. Measured with immunoSEQ multiplex PCR; TCRdb has only the in-frame clones, and not every one. The sample has roughly 190,000 clones. The sequenced sample was PBMCs. Every receptor here comes from a young man in good health and CMV-seronegative. CDR3s include the opening cysteine and the closing phenylalanine or tryptophan. Fields, in order: J gene, V gene, D gene, CDR3 DNA, CDR3 protein. The D gene is left open where the match is weak.

TRBJ1-2 TRBV4-3 . TGCGCCAGCAGCCAAGATCTGGGCAGCCATGGCTACACCTTC CASSQDLGSHGYTF
TRBJ1-2 TRBV9 . TGTGCCAGCAGCGTAGGGGGGGTCTCCTTCTTTGGCTACACCTTC CASSVGGVSFFGYTF
TRBJ1-4 TRBV29-1 TRBD1 TGCAGCGCACGACAGGGTAATGAAAAACTGTTTTTT CSARQGNEKLFF
TRBJ2-3 TRBV10-3 . TGTGCCATCGACCGGGACCAGGGGAATACGCAGTATTTT CAIDRDQGNTQYF
TRBJ2-3 TRBV7-2 TRBD2 TGTGCCAGCAGCTTAGTGTGGTCTAGCGGGGTCGGAACAGATACGCAGTATTTT CASSLVWSSGVGTDTQYF
TRBJ2-7 TRBV18 . TGTGCCAGCTCCCTGGGGGGACGGGACAGTTACTACGAGCAGTACTTC CASSLGGRDSYYEQYF
TRBJ2-3 TRBV10-2 TRBD2 TGCGCCAGCACTACTAGCGGGGGGGCCTATAAGCAGTATTTT CASTTSGGAYKQYF
TRBJ2-3 TRBV4-2 . TGTGCCAGCAGCCAAGAATTCGGGTCCACAGATACGCAGTATTTT CASSQEFGSTDTQYF
TRBJ2-4 TRBV6-5 . TGTGCCAGCAGGCAAGCGGGCCCGATAAACATTCAGTACTTC CASRQAGPINIQYF
TRBJ1-2 TRBV19 TRBD1 TGTGCCAGTAGGATGGGACAGGGGAAAGGCTATGGCTACACCTTC CASRMGQGKGYGYTF
TRBJ2-2 TRBV6-1 TRBD1 TGTGCCAGCAGTGAAAGGATCGGACAGGGAAGGACCGGGGAGCTGTTTTTT CASSERIGQGRTGELFF
TRBJ1-2 TRBV19 . TGTGCCAGTAGTATCTTTCCCGAGCCCTCTGGCTATGGCTACACCTTC CASSIFPEPSGYGYTF
TRBJ1-3 TRBV6-5 TRBD1 TGTGCCAGCAGGACCGGACAGGCCGGAAACACCATATATTTT CASRTGQAGNTIYF
TRBJ2-2 TRBV30 TRBD1 TGTGCCTCTGACAGGGCGGGCACCGGGGAGCTGTTTTTT CASDRAGTGELFF
TRBJ2-5 TRBV28 TRBD2 TGTGCCAGCGTTCGCTGGGGCACCCGGCCTAGCGGGGGGGGCGAGCAAGAGACCCAGTACTTC CASVRWGTRPSGGGEQETQYF
TRBJ1-5 TRBV25-1 TRBD1 TGTGCCAGCCAAGGCAGGGGACAGGGGGCGAATCAGCCCCAGCATTTT CASQGRGQGANQPQHF
TRBJ2-1 TRBV2 TRBD2 TGTGCCAGCATTGAGGGACTAGCCGGGAAGCAGTTCTTC CASIEGLAGKQFF
TRBJ2-1 TRBV9 . TGTGCCAGCAGCGTAGAAGGTGGGCAGGGCTACAATGAGCAGTTCTTC CASSVEGGQGYNEQFF
TRBJ2-1 TRBV5-4 TRBD1 TGTGCCAGCAGCTTTAGACAGGGGCCTTTCTCCTACAATGAGCAGTTCTTC CASSFRQGPFSYNEQFF
TRBJ2-2 TRBV27 TRBD2 TGTGCCAGCAGTTTATGGGCGGGGGTTGTTACGAACACCGGGGAGCTGTTTTTT CASSLWAGVVTNTGELFF
TRBJ1-2 TRBV19 . TGTGCCAGTAGTATAGGGGGAGGGTTATACTATGGCTACACCTTC CASSIGGGLYYGYTF
TRBJ2-3 TRBV7-3 TRBD2 TGTGCCAGCAGCGCGACCGGGGGGGTGAGCACAGATACGCAGTATTTT CASSATGGVSTDTQYF
TRBJ2-2 TRBV7-2 TRBD2 TGTGCCAGCAGCTTACTCCAGGGAGGGACCGGGGAGCTGTTTTTT CASSLLQGGTGELFF
TRBJ2-1 TRBV4-1 . TGCGCCAGCAGCCCCCTGGGCGGGGCCTACAATGAGCAGTTCTTC CASSPLGGAYNEQFF
TRBJ2-2 TRBV18 TRBD1 TGTGCCAGCTCACCACGGGACAGGGGAACCGGGGAGCTGTTTTTT CASSPRDRGTGELFF
TRBJ2-1 TRBV11-1 . TGTGCCAGCAGCTTAGCGAGGGGGTACTCCTACAATGAGCAGTTCTTC CASSLARGYSYNEQFF
TRBJ1-1 TRBV11-2 . TGTGCCAGCAGCTTAACAGAGAACACTGAAGCTTTCTTT CASSLTENTEAFF
TRBJ1-2 TRBV6-5 TRBD1 TGTGCCAGCAGTTTGGGACAGGGGGCGCGATATGGCTACACCTTC CASSLGQGARYGYTF
TRBJ1-1 TRBV28 . TGTGCCAGCACCCAATCCACTGAAGCTTTCTTT CASTQSTEAFF
TRBJ2-2 TRBV7-8 . TGTGCCAGCAGCTCTATGGGGCGCGGGACCGGGGAGCTGTTCTTT CASSSMGRGTGELFF
TRBJ1-1 TRBV30 TRBD1 TGTGCCTGGGATGGACAGGGATACACTGAAGCTTTCTTT CAWDGQGYTEAFF
TRBJ2-3 TRBV10-3 TRBD2 TGTGCCATCACCTTGACTAGCGGGAGTTTACGGGGTAGCACAGATACGCAGTATTTT CAITLTSGSLRGSTDTQYF
TRBJ2-5 TRBV4-1 TRBD1 TGCGCCAGCAGCCAAGTTAGCATGGACAGGGCAGAGACCCAGTACTTC CASSQVSMDRAETQYF
TRBJ1-1 TRBV10-3 . TGTGCCATCAGTGAGTCGGACAGCCAAGCTTTCTTT CAISESDSQAFF
TRBJ1-2 TRBV5-6 . TGTGCCAGCAGCTTGGGGAGTGGAGGCTACACCTTC CASSLGSGGYTF
TRBJ1-4 TRBV6-1 TRBD1 TGTGCCAGCAGACCGGGACAGAAAGAAAAACTGTTTTTT CASRPGQKEKLFF